Listed below are T cell receptor beta chains from one sample, sequenced in a study of shared clonotypes between healthy human individuals. TCRdb keeps only in-frame clones here, not all; method: immunoSEQ multiplex PCR. Seen here are around 1,000,000 clones, roughly 80% observed once, and the top ten hold about 0.89%. The source material was memory CD4+ T cells from PBMCs. The source of these receptors is a man aged 18 to 30 in good health. Some clones in this sample may be carry-over from other donors' samples. The CDR3 runs from the conserved cysteine through the conserved F or W. The D gene is left open where the match is weak. The size field is filled for only some rows; it gives once, few, many or a size class.

. 16 . TRBJ1-4 TRBV29-1 CSVGEGLTFPNEKLFF TGCAGCGTTGGGGAAGGTCTCACATTCCCTAATGAAAAACTGTTTTTT
few 13 . TRBJ1-2 TRBV15 CATSRDAGQDKCF TGTGCCACCAGCAGAGATGCGGGGCAGGACAAGTGCTTC
. 15 TRBD1 TRBJ2-3 TRBV2 CASSRQGSSTDTQYF TGTGCCAGCAGCAGACAGGGATCTAGCACAGATACGCAGTATTTT
. 15 TRBD2 TRBJ2-5 TRBV5-4 CASSLRSGGGETQYF TGTGCCAGCAGCTTGAGGAGCGGGGGGGGTGAGACCCAGTACTTC
. 13 TRBD1 TRBJ2-7 TRBV10-2 CASIGDSNHEQYF TGCGCCAGCATCGGGGACAGTAACCACGAGCAGTACTTC
. 16 TRBD1 TRBJ2-1 TRBV11-3 CASSPGQGTYDNEQFF TGTGCCAGCAGCCCGGGACAGGGAACCTACGACAATGAGCAGTTCTTC
. 13 . TRBJ2-5 TRBV5-6 CASSLPYQETQYF TGTGCCAGCAGCCTACCGTACCAAGAGACCCAGTACTTC
. 15 TRBD2 TRBJ2-1 TRBV18 CASSPPGLALNEQFF TGTGCCAGCTCACCCCCGGGACTAGCTCTTAATGAGCAGTTCTTC
. 18 . TRBJ2-1 TRBV4-1 CASSQDIGALSSYNEQFF TGCGCCAGCAGCCAAGACATTGGGGCCCTGAGCTCCTACAATGAGCAGTTCTTC
. 14 . TRBJ1-4 TRBV6-1 CASSEDKWGEKLFF TGTGCCAGCAGTGAAGACAAGTGGGGCGAAAAACTGTTTTTT
once 15 . TRBJ2-2 TRBV6-6 CASSQHQSYTGELFF TGTGCCAGCAGTCAACACCAATCTTACACCGGGGAGCTGTTTTTT
once 15 . TRBJ2-2 TRBV5-4 CASSFDARNTGELFF TGTGCCAGCAGCTTCGACGCTAGGAACACCGGGGAGCTGTTTTTT
. 13 . TRBJ1-1 TRBV4-3 CASSRAAGTEAFF TGCGCCAGCAGCAGGGCCGCGGGAACTGAAGCTTTCTTT
. 17 TRBD2 TRBJ2-3 TRBV5-4 CASSLRIAGVGTDTQYF TGTGCCAGCAGCTTACGAATAGCGGGAGTTGGGACAGATACGCAGTATTTT
. 15 . TRBJ1-1 TRBV29-1 CSVLPHGTRDTEAFF TGCAGCGTTCTACCTCATGGAACGAGGGACACTGAAGCTTTCTTT
. 15 TRBD1 TRBJ2-1 TRBV28 CASSPPGQGFNEQFF TGTGCCAGCAGTCCCCCGGGACAGGGGTTCAATGAGCAGTTCTTC
. 14 . TRBJ2-1 TRBV19 CASSGQITYNEQFF TGTGCCAGTAGCGGACAGATAACCTACAATGAGCAGTTCTTC
. 14 . TRBJ2-7 TRBV9 CASSVGPGGYEQYF TGTGCCAGCAGCGTAGGTCCAGGAGGGTACGAGCAGTACTTC
. 18 TRBD2 TRBJ2-1 TRBV10-3 CAIRTGLADISSYNEQFF TGTGCCATCCGGACGGGACTAGCGGATATTAGCTCCTACAATGAGCAGTTCTTC
few 14 . TRBJ2-7 TRBV7-3 CATAEWPGNDEQYF TGTGCCACCGCGGAGTGGCCAGGGAACGACGAGCAGTACTTC
. 18 TRBD1 TRBJ1-1 TRBV5-1 CASSHLAGTGTGNTEAFF TGCGCCAGCAGCCATTTGGCTGGGACAGGGACCGGGAACACTGAAGCTTTCTTT
. 14 TRBD1 TRBJ1-1 TRBV28 CASSLRDRPTEAFF TGTGCCAGCAGTTTAAGGGACAGGCCCACTGAAGCTTTCTTT
. 15 . TRBJ1-1 TRBV5-1 CASSLEGGVNTEAFF TGCGCCAGCAGCTTGGAAGGGGGGGTGAACACTGAAGCTTTCTTT
. 13 . TRBJ1-1 TRBV5-1 CASRSDPNTEAFF TGCGCCAGCAGATCGGACCCGAACACTGAAGCTTTCTTT
. 15 . TRBJ2-1 TRBV18 CASSPAPITYNEQFF TGTGCCAGCTCACCTGCTCCGATTACCTACAATGAGCAGTTCTTC
. 14 TRBD1 TRBJ2-2 TRBV6-1 CASRGQPHTGELFF TGTGCCAGCAGGGGACAGCCGCACACCGGGGAGCTGTTTTTT
. 15 . TRBJ1-1 TRBV27 CASRLTGTPNTEAFF TGTGCCAGCAGGTTGACCGGGACACCGAACACTGAAGCTTTCTTT
. 16 TRBD1 TRBJ1-1 TRBV28 CASSSTGGPGNTEAFF TGTGCCAGCAGTTCTACAGGGGGCCCGGGGAACACTGAAGCTTTCTTT
many 14 . TRBJ2-1 TRBV29-1 CSGGEGQLNNEQFF TGCAGCGGCGGGGAGGGACAACTAAACAATGAGCAGTTCTTC